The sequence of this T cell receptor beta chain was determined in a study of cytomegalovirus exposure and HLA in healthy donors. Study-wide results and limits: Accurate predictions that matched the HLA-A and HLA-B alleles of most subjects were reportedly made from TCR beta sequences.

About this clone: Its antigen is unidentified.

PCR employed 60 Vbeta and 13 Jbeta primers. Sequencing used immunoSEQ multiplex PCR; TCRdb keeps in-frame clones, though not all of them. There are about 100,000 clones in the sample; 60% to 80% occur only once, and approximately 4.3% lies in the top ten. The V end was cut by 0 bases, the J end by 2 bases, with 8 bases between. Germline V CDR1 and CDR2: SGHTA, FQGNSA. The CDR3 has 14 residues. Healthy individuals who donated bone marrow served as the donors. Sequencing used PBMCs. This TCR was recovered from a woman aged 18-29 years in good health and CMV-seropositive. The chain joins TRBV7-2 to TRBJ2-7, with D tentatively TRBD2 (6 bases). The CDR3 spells CASSLAGSPYEQYF. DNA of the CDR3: TGTGCCAGCAGCTTAGCCGGGAGCCCCTACGAGCAGTACTTC.